This TCR beta chain was observed in a study of blood T cell repertoires in COVID-19. The wider study: Samples came from the United States, Italy and Spain, spanning acute and convalescent COVID-19. In each case, the material was cDNA or gDNA derived from T cells, B-cell-depleted T cells, or PBMCs.

The CDR3 totals 14 residues. Germline CDR1 and CDR2: SGHTA and FQGTGA. Losses at the gene ends were 4 bases for V and 2 bases for J; bases not matched to a gene: 3. In the source study's methods: Amplified reference gene primers provided the basis for estimating nucleated cell counts. The protocol was immunoSEQ multiplex PCR, while the TCRdb copy is restricted to in-frame clones and leaves out a portion. That table furnishes V, J and clone size, whereas the DNA furnished D and trimming. The table lists over 85,000 clones, about 87% of them singletons. Sequencing was carried out using peripheral blood. The gene calls are TRBV7-3 and TRBJ2-3; 7 nucleotides match TRBD1. This sequence was found in a human donor in a cohort sampled during active COVID-19. The CDR3 nucleotides are TGTGCCAGCAGCTCCGACAGGGCCACAGATACGCAGTATTTT. Translated: CASSSDRATDTQYF.